This T cell receptor (beta chain) is drawn from a study of beta chain features in type 1 diabetes. Study outcomes and limitations: PCR might favor shorter templates, but any such skew would affect patients and controls equally. Lower insertion and higher deletion counts appeared at VDJ junctions in type 1 diabetes patients. Within each of all four CD4+ subsets, Type 1 diabetes patients had TCRB CDR3s that were moderately but significantly shorter.

This CDR3 comprises 15 residues. Trimming took off 7 bases at V and 4 bases at J, with 16 bases between the two ends. From germline, CDR1 is MDHEN and CDR2 SYDVKM. All of the isolated RNA was reverse transcribed, so expressed TCRB transcripts were sequenced. TCRdb's copy holds only in-frame clones and misses some; the assay was immunoSEQ multiplex PCR. The table has under 300,000 clones, 25% to 30% seen once. To note about this clone: Its antigen is not identified.

It was one heparinised blood draw, averaging around 120 mL, that each donor gave. This sequence was found in a man aged 25-40 years in good health. This chain connects TRBV28 to TRBJ2-2; a possible D gene is TRBD2 (6 bases). Material: central memory CD4+ T cells from blood. The CDR3 coding sequence is TGTGCCAGCACTGGGAGCCGCGGGGCCACCGGGGAGCTGTTTTTT. Translated, it gives CASTGSRGATGELFF.